This T cell receptor (beta chain) was identified in a study of cytomegalovirus exposure and HLA in healthy donors. Study in general: Researchers found that approximately 77% of over 350 genotyped donors fell within the Caucasian-associated ancestry cluster.

Findings and limits, study-wide: The later analysis indicated that the majority of CMV-associated TCR beta chains appeared HLA-restricted.

Notes on this clone: What it binds is not known.

Germline V lookup: CDR1 SGHVS, CDR2 FQNEAQ. Deletions cut 6 bases from V and 4 bases from J, with 15 bases between. The CDR3 covers 14 residues. Both 60 Vbeta primers and 13 Jbeta primers went into the PCR. Libraries were prepared by immunoSEQ multiplex PCR; TCRdb keeps only in-frame clonotypes and omits some of them. This table holds tens of thousands of clones, roughly 78% found once. Donors showed nominal health when sampled, although they likely had unrecorded immune exposures. This clonotype was obtained from a woman aged 40 to 55 in good health and CMV-seropositive. The sequenced sample consisted of PBMCs. The chain has TRBV7-8 and TRBJ1-1, with D perhaps TRBD1 (6 bases). CDR3: CASRPSTGLTEAFF. The CDR3 region has the DNA TGTGCCAGCAGACCCAGCACAGGGCTCACTGAAGCTTTCTTT.